These 8 T cell receptor beta chains originate from one sample sequenced in a study of molecular identifiers for immune sequencing clone quantification. TCRdb reanalysed the PCR reads using MiXCR and keeps one entry per CDR3 protein. The sample records approximately 670,000 distinct CDR3 sequences, just under 20% being singletons. Sequencing was carried out using naive CD8+ T cells from blood, with Jurkat cell RNA spiked in. Subset here: FACS-sorted CD8+CD4-CCR7+CD45RA+ naive T cells. These receptors originate from a human donor in good health. Some libraries in this study had Jurkat cell RNA spiked in.

This clonotype was counted only a few times. This rearrangement joins TRBV12-3 or TRBV12-4 to TRBJ2-7; D is possibly TRBD1 (5 bases). V was shortened by 7 bases and J by 1 base, with 14 bases between the two germline ends. CDR3 size: 14 residues. This CDR3 reads CASTPTAASYEQYF. CDR3 nucleotide sequence: TGTGCCAGCACCCCGACAGCAGCTTCCTACGAGCAGTACTTC.

The chain links TRBV28 to TRBJ2-7; no firm D call. CDR1 is MDHEN and CDR2 is SYDVKM in the germline V gene. The V and J ends lost 5 bases and 6 bases respectively, with 11 bases between them. The CDR3 spans 12 residues. CDR3 nucleotide sequence: TGTGCCAGCAGTCCCCCCCCCCCCGAGCAGTACTTC. Protein product: CASSPPPPEQYF.

This clonotype was detected many times. The chain links TRBV2 to TRBJ2-2; a weak D match, TRBD2 (5 bases). Germline V CDR1 and CDR2: SNHLY, FYNNEI. V lost 7 bases and J lost 3, with 21 bases in between. The CDR3 sequence is 17 residues long. The CDR3 coding sequence is TGTGCCAGCAAAAGCTTCCGGGATGAAGGGTACACCGGGGAGCTGTTTTTT. It is translated as CASKSFRDEGYTGELFF.

This clonotype was counted ten times or more. J is TRBJ2-3 and V is TRBV30; possibly TRBD2 for D (5 bases). In germline, CDR1 is GTSNPN, CDR2 SVGIG (reference sequence). This CDR3 is built from 14 residues. V was pared by 3 bases and J by 0 bases, with 10 bases between. CDR3 region: CAWSSSGSTDTQYF. The CDR3 nucleotides are TGTGCCTGGAGCTCAAGCGGTAGCACAGATACGCAGTATTTT.

This clonotype was picked up many times. The chain links TRBV12-3 or TRBV12-4 to TRBJ1-1; D unresolved. Trimming took 3 bases from V and 4 from J, leaving 6 bases between them. This CDR3 region has 12 residues. This CDR3 reads CASSFPFTEAFF. The CDR3 nucleotides read TGTGCCAGCAGTTTCCCGTTCACTGAAGCTTTCTTT.

This chain connects TRBV5-6 to TRBJ2-5; 7 nucleotides line up with TRBD1. V lost 0 bases, J lost 4 bases, and 6 bases stayed unmatched. CDR1 and CDR2 (germline): SGHDT, YYEEEE. The CDR3 has 15 amino acids. The CDR3 sequence is CASSLVTGIGETQYF. In DNA form, the CDR3 reads TGTGCCAGCAGCTTGGTGACAGGGATAGGAGAGACCCAGTACTTC.

On this clonotype: This may arise from a read error, as a much more abundant clone is one base away. The chain has TRBV2 and TRBJ2-5; possibly TRBD2 for D (6 bases). The CDR3 consists of 13 residues. The germline V and J ends were trimmed by 7 bases and 5 bases, with 14 bases remaining between them. The germline CDR1 and CDR2 sequences are SNHLY and FYNNEI. The CDR3 spells CASTGRGLETQYF. For the CDR3, the DNA is TGTGCCAGCACCGGACGGGGGTTGGAGACCCAGTACTTC. The entire variable domain, with the rest obtained from reference TRBV2 and TRBJ2-5, is as follows: EPEVTQTPSHQVTQMGQEVILRCVPISNHLYFYWYRQILGQKVEFLVSFYNNEISEKSEIFDDQFSVERPDGSNFTLKIRSTKLEDSAMYFCASTGRGLETQYFGPGTRLLVL.

Concerning this clonotype: A much larger clone lies a single base off, so this may be a read error. This CDR3 is CASRAATPLVGRETQYF. The CDR3 coding sequence is TGTGCCAGCAGGGCCGCCACTCCCCTCGTGGGGAGAGAGACCCAGTACTTC. This rearrangement joins TRBV2 to TRBJ2-5; D might be TRBD2 (5 bases). This CDR3 is built from 17 residues. CDR1 and CDR2 (germline): SNHLY, FYNNEI. The V end was cut by 6 bases, the J end by 4 bases, with 24 bases between.